This TCR beta chain was observed in a study of PD-1 blockade in classical Hodgkin lymphoma. V was clipped by 2 bases and J by 1 base, with 10 bases between them. The CDR3 sequence is 15 residues long. Per germline, CDR1 SNHLY and CDR2 FYNNEI. Assay used: immunoSEQ multiplex PCR; TCRdb lists only in-frame clones, some missing. The sample consists of roughly 8,000 clones, around 85% of them appearing once. The study's findings and limits: The CD4+ diversity rise by C4D1 was clearest in complete responders. The baseline diversity of complete responders showed similarity to that of newly diagnosed patients.

Time point meaning: cycle 4 day 1 (C4D1), after five to seven weeks of nivolumab. Every patient relapsed after autologous stem cell transplantation, and brentuximab vedotin exposure varied. On this clone: Antigen unknown.

The V gene is TRBV2, the J gene TRBJ2-3, with D uncertain. The clonotype was recovered from a human donor with classical Hodgkin lymphoma. Sequenced here: peripheral blood mononuclear cells (PBMCs), sampled before the fourth cycle of nivolumab. CDR3 sequence: CASSETGIGTDTQYF. The CDR3 region has the DNA TGTGCCAGCAGTGAAACTGGGATTGGCACAGATACGCAGTATTTT.